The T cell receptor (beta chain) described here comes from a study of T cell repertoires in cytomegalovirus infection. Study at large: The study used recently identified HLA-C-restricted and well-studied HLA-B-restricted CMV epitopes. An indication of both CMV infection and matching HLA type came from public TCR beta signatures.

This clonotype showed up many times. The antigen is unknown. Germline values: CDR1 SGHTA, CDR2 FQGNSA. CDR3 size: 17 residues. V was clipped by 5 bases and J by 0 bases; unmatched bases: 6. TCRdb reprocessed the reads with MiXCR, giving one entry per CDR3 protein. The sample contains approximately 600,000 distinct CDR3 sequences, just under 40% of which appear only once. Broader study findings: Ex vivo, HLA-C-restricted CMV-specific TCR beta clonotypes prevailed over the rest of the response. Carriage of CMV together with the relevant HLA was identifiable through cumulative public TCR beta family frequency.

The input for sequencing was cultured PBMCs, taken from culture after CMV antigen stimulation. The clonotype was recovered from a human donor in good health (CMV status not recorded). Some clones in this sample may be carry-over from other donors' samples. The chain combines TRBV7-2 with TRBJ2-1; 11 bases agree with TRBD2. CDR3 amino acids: CASSVKTSGNSYNEQFF. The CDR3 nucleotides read TGTGCCAGCAGCGTAAAGACTAGCGGGAACTCCTACAATGAGCAGTTCTTC.